The 23 T cell receptor beta chains in this list originate from one sample, sequenced in a study of blood T cell repertoires in COVID-19. This table comes from immunoSEQ multiplex PCR, and its TCRdb copy is limited to in-frame clones, with some not included. In the table there are 240,000 or so clones, approximately 83% of which are singletons. The sample consisted of peripheral blood. These receptors came from a woman aged 25 to 39 who had recovered from COVID-19.

On this clone itself: Lacking the conserved final phenylalanine or tryptophan, this CDR3 likely reflects a read error. It is unclear where the CDR3 begins or ends on the DNA, so no DNA is shown, and the CDR3 is as TCRdb lists it. The chain combines TRBV4-1 with TRBJ1-1; TRBD1 is taken as the D call from the table, unchecked against the DNA. Inclusive of both ends, the CDR3 amounts to 15 amino acids. The germline V gene has CDR1 MGHRA and CDR2 YSYEKL. The CDR3 loop is CASSQDQGQGVRGEI.

V usage is TRBV4-1 and J usage is TRBJ2-1; 9 bases fit TRBD1. The germline V gene encodes CDR1 MGHRA and CDR2 YSYEKL. This CDR3 has 14 amino acids. The V segment lost 3 bases and the J segment 8 bases; nucleotides outside the gene matches: 5. This chain's CDR3 is CASSQGQGIDEQFF. DNA of the CDR3: TGCGCCAGCAGCCAGGGACAGGGAATAGATGAGCAGTTCTTC.

The rearrangement uses TRBV11-2 and TRBJ2-1; TRBD2 aligns across 10 bases. The CDR3 loop spans 15 amino acids. The ends lost 5 bases at V and 7 bases at J; junction bases unmatched: 8. The germline gives CDR1 SGHAT, CDR2 FQNNGV. In nucleotides, the CDR3 is TGTGCCAGCAGCCCCAGCGGGGGGGCTTGGAATGAGCAGTTCTTC. Its protein is CASSPSGGAWNEQFF.

The chain has TRBV19 and TRBJ2-3, with 7 positions matching TRBD1. V trimming: 6 bases; J trimming: 6 bases; junction bases outside the gene matches: 9. CDR3 length: 14 amino acids. The V gene's germline CDR1 is LNHDA and CDR2 SQIVND (reference sequence). This CDR3 reads CASRKTGEGDTQYF. The CDR3 nucleotides are TGTGCCAGTAGGAAAACAGGGGAAGGCGATACGCAGTATTTT.

The chain links TRBV11-2 to TRBJ2-7, with TRBD2 identical over 10 bases. The CDR3 contains 14 residues. V lost 5 bases to trimming and J lost 3 bases; unmatched junction nucleotides: 4. CDR1 and CDR2 (germline): SGHAT, FQNNGV. CDR3 protein: CASSAGLAVYEQYF. The CDR3 region has the DNA TGTGCCAGCAGCGCCGGACTAGCGGTCTACGAGCAGTACTTC.

This clone was seen a single time. This sequence joins TRBV27 and TRBJ2-7; D remains ambiguous. Germline V CDR1 and CDR2: MNHEY, SMNVEV (reference sequence). This CDR3 has 14 amino acids. The germline V and J ends were trimmed by 5 bases and 0 bases, with 11 bases remaining between them. CDR3 sequence (DNA): TGTGCCAGCAGTCGAGATGGTCCCTCCTACGAGCAGTACTTC. Amino acids: CASSRDGPSYEQYF.

This clone showed up just a few times. The rearrangement joins TRBV3-1 (or the pseudogene TRBV3-2) to TRBJ1-5, with 7 bases aligning to TRBD1. J was trimmed by 4 bases and V by 4 bases; bases with no gene match: 7. CDR1 and CDR2 (germline): LGHDT, YNNKEL (reference sequence). The CDR3 runs to 15 residues. The CDR3 nucleotides read TGTGCCAGCAGCCGAGGGCAGGGGGGTAATCAGCCCCAGCATTTT. Protein product: CASSRGQGGNQPQHF.

The V gene is TRBV5-1, the J gene TRBJ2-2; no firm D call. CDR1 and CDR2 from the germline V gene are SGHRS and YFSETQ. This CDR3 is built from 16 residues. V lost 6 bases, J lost 1 base, and 16 bases lay in between. CDR3 nucleotide sequence: TGCGCCAGCACCTCCGTACCAGGTCAGAACACCGGGGAGCTGTTTTTT. Translation: CASTSVPGQNTGELFF.

This clone came up a few times. This chain connects TRBV7-3 to TRBJ2-2; D might be TRBD1 (6 bases). CDR3 size: 12 residues. Trimming cost V 10 bases and J 4 bases, with 10 bases left between them. Germline-derived CDR1 and CDR2 are SGHTA and FQGTGA. Here the CDR3 reads CAIHRATGELFF. The CDR3 DNA is TGTGCCATTCACAGGGCCACCGGGGAGCTGTTTTTT.

This chain joins TRBV5-4 and TRBJ2-7; no clear D gene. There are 12 residues in the CDR3. V lost 0 bases and J 5 bases, leaving 6 bases between the germline ends. Per germline, CDR1 SGHNT and CDR2 YYREEE (reference sequence). Here the CDR3 reads CASSLVPNEQYF. The CDR3 nucleotides read TGTGCCAGCAGCTTGGTCCCTAACGAGCAGTACTTC. Supplemented by reference TRBV5-4 and TRBJ2-7, the full variable domain reads ETGVTQSPTHLIKTRGQQVTLRCSSQSGHNTVSWYQQALGQGPQFIFQYYREEENGRGNFPPRFSGLQFPNYSSELNVNALELDDSALYLCASSLVPNEQYFGPGTRLTVT.

This clone was seen a handful of times. V gene TRBV5-6 combines with J gene TRBJ1-2, with a possible D match to TRBD1 (5 bases). The CDR3 consists of 11 residues. CDR1 is SGHDT and CDR2 is YYEEEE in the germline V gene. V dropped 7 bases and J dropped 6 bases, with 10 bases sitting between them. The CDR3 here is CASLGADGYTF. For the CDR3, the DNA is TGTGCCAGCCTAGGGGCCGATGGCTACACCTTC.

This chain joins TRBV5-1 and TRBJ2-6; perhaps TRBD1 as D (7 bases). This CDR3 is 17 amino acids long. Looked up from germline, CDR1 is SGHRS and CDR2 is YFSETQ. The V end was cut by 4 bases, the J end by 0 bases, with 14 bases between. In nucleotides, the CDR3 is TGCGCCAGCAGCATACAGGGGACTCACTCTGGGGCCAACGTCCTGACTTTC. It encodes CASSIQGTHSGANVLTF.

The rearrangement joins TRBV20-1 to TRBJ1-1, with 10 bases fitting TRBD1. CDR1 and CDR2 (germline): DFQATT, SNEGSKA (reference sequence). J was trimmed by 1 base and V by 3 bases; bases with no gene match: 14. The length of the CDR3 is 18 residues. Here the CDR3 reads CSASGTGERPRGNTEAFF. CDR3 nucleotides: TGCAGTGCTAGTGGGACAGGGGAGCGCCCCCGGGGGAACACTGAAGCTTTCTTT.

V is TRBV9 and J is TRBJ2-1, with TRBD2 matching 12 bases. This CDR3 is 14 amino acids long. Germline V gene sequence: CDR1 SGDLS, CDR2 YYNGEE. The junction had 5 bases not matched to a gene; V was cut back by 4 bases and J by 9 bases. CDR3 DNA sequence: TGTGCCAGCAGCCTGACTAGCGGGGGTTCTGAGCAGTTCTTC. Protein product: CASSLTSGGSEQFF.

CDR3 sequence (DNA): TGCGCCAGCAGCTTGGTGGGACTACCGATACCCACAGATACGCAGTATTTT. This gives the protein CASSLVGLPIPTDTQYF. J is TRBJ2-3 and V is TRBV5-1; 7 bases agree with TRBD2. CDR1 and CDR2 (germline): SGHRS, YFSETQ. This CDR3 is 17 amino acids long. V shed 0 bases, J shed 2 bases, and the junction held 9 bases outside the gene matches.

The chain joins TRBV5-1 to TRBJ2-5, with 9 bases lining up with TRBD1. Unmatched junction bases numbered 7, after V lost 4 bases and J lost 3 bases. CDR1 is SGHRS, CDR2 YFSETQ, per germline. This CDR3 spans 15 amino acids. This chain's CDR3 is CASSISTGGEETQYF. The CDR3 DNA reads TGCGCCAGCAGCATCTCCACAGGGGGCGAAGAGACCCAGTACTTC. The full variable domain, in which reference TRBV5-1 and TRBJ2-5 provide the parts outside the CDR3, is KAGVTQTPRYLIKTRGQQVTLSCSPISGHRSVSWYQQTPGQGLQFLFEYFSETQRNKGNFPGRFSGRQFSNSRSEMNVSTLELGDSALYLCASSISTGGEETQYFGPGTRLLVL.

The gene calls are TRBV6-1 and TRBJ2-1, with TRBD1 matching over 11 bases. The CDR3 runs to 16 residues. Germline V gene data show CDR1 as MNHNS and CDR2 as SASEGT. V shed 4 bases, J shed 8 bases, and the junction held 10 bases outside the gene matches. The CDR3 sequence is CASSVLPGQGDDEQFF. CDR3 nucleotide sequence: TGTGCCAGCAGTGTACTACCGGGACAGGGGGATGATGAGCAGTTCTTC.

This sequence joins TRBV2 and TRBJ1-4, with D perhaps matching TRBD1 (6 bases). V shed 10 bases and J shed 4 bases, with 16 bases lying between them. The germline V gene has CDR1 SNHLY and CDR2 FYNNEI. The length of the CDR3 is 14 residues. As DNA, the CDR3 is TGTGCCACCCAACTGGGAGGGGGTAATGAAAAACTGTTTTTT. Encoded protein: CATQLGGGNEKLFF.

V and J are TRBV20-1 and TRBJ2-1; weak D call: TRBD1 (5 bases). V lost 0 bases, J lost 13 bases, and 10 bases lay in between. In germline, CDR1 is DFQATT, CDR2 SNEGSKA (reference sequence). This CDR3 is 11 amino acids long. CDR3 loop: CSAREGHQQFF. DNA of the CDR3: TGCAGTGCTAGAGAGGGGCATCAACAGTTCTTC.

This chain links TRBV9 with TRBJ2-1; the match to TRBD2 covers 13 bases. CDR1 and CDR2 (germline): SGDLS, YYNGEE. V lost 0 bases, J lost 0 bases, and 21 bases stayed unmatched. This CDR3 has 24 residues. The CDR3: CASSVGNAGTSGTISSSSYNEQFF. CDR3 sequence (DNA): TGTGCCAGCAGCGTAGGCAACGCCGGGACTAGCGGGACGATTTCCTCCAGCTCCTACAATGAGCAGTTCTTC.

The chain recombines TRBV7-6 with TRBJ2-7; TRBD2 aligns across 7 bases. This CDR3 comprises 13 residues. Trimming took 5 bases from V and 5 from J; bases not matched to a gene: 6. The germline V gene encodes CDR1 SGHVS and CDR2 FNYEAQ. In DNA, the CDR3 is TGTGCCAGCAGCGGGGGGGTTAGCGACGAGCAGTACTTC. Amino acid sequence: CASSGGVSDEQYF. The variable domain in full, with the rest retrieved from reference TRBV7-6 and TRBJ2-7, is GAGVSQSPRYKVTKRGQDVALRCDPISGHVSLYWYRQALGQGPEFLTYFNYEAQQDKSGLPNDRFSAERPEGSISTLTIQRTEQRDSAMYRCASSGGVSDEQYFGPGTRLTVT.

This sequence joins TRBV7-3 and TRBJ2-3; 8 bases fit TRBD1. Germline lookup yields CDR1 SGHTA and CDR2 FQGTGA. The CDR3 has 14 amino acids. Unmatched junction bases numbered 5, after V lost 5 bases and J lost 4 bases. The CDR3 is CASSTQGAADTQYF. The CDR3 DNA is TGTGCCAGCAGCACCCAGGGGGCTGCAGATACGCAGTATTTT.

This sequence joins TRBV27 and TRBJ2-1, with 13 bases matching TRBD2. Germline V lookup: CDR1 MNHEY, CDR2 SMNVEV (reference sequence). The CDR3 is 19 residues long. V was clipped by 3 bases and J by 3 bases; unmatched bases: 11. The chain's CDR3 is CASSFQPPGLAGDYNEQFF. CDR3 nucleotides: TGTGCCAGCAGTTTTCAGCCTCCAGGACTAGCGGGGGACTACAATGAGCAGTTCTTC.